One T cell receptor beta chain is described in this entry. Being one base from a much bigger clone, this may be a read error. Germline-derived CDR1 and CDR2 are DFQATT and SNEGSKA (reference sequence). The V end lost 3 bases, the J end lost 0 bases, and 7 bases lay between the germline ends. This CDR3 contains 13 residues. These data belong to a study of blood T cells in healthy people across ages. The authors ran a second PCR of 7 to 11 cycles using a sample-barcoded 5' primer and a J-beta primer mix. TCRdb redid the calling of the 5' RACE reads with MiXCR, one entry per CDR3 protein. The sample lists about a million distinct CDR3 sequences; 35% to 45% were seen once.

The TCR originated in a man between 18 and 29 years old in good health. The sample comprised blood. The chain recombines TRBV20-1 with TRBJ2-3, with D perhaps being TRBD1 or TRBD2 (5 bases each). Here the CDR3 reads CSASEGSTDTQYF. The DNA for the CDR3 is TGCAGTGCTAGTGAGGGGAGCACAGATACGCAGTATTTT.